This note documents a single T cell receptor beta chain sequence. This sample stems from a study of blood T cell repertoires in COVID-19. This CDR3 has 17 residues. Trimming at V came to 4 bases and at J to 5 bases, leaving 12 bases not matched to a gene. Germline CDR1 GTSNPN, CDR2 SVGIG (reference sequence). In the original processing: Amplifying reference gene primers gave estimates of nucleated cell counts. TCRdb's copy holds only in-frame clones and misses some; the assay was immunoSEQ multiplex PCR. V and J calls and clone size are as listed in that table; D and trimming were resolved from the DNA. The sample lists 250,000 to 350,000 clones; 80% to 90% were seen once.

The chain uses TRBV30 and TRBJ2-1; TRBD2 matches 12 bases. Material for sequencing was peripheral blood. The receptor was derived from a woman aged 30 to 39 with active or convalescent COVID-19. The CDR3 DNA reads TGTGCCTGGACTAGCGGGGGGGCGACGGGAATGAACAATGAGCAGTTCTTC. It specifies CAWTSGGATGMNNEQFF. The variable domain in full, with the rest retrieved from reference TRBV30 and TRBJ2-1, is SQTIHQWPATLVQPVGSPLSLECTVEGTSNPNLYWYRQAAGRGLQLLFYSVGIGQISSEVPQNLSASRPQDRQFILSSKKLLLSDSGFYLCAWTSGGATGMNNEQFFGPGTRLTVL.